Presented here are 29 T cell receptor beta chains from one specimen sequenced in a study of blood T cell repertoires in COVID-19. TCRdb's copy holds only in-frame clones and misses some; the assay was immunoSEQ multiplex PCR. Among 120,000 or so clones listed, 85% to 90% were seen once. The sequencing input was peripheral blood. The receptor set was obtained from a woman aged 50 to 60 with acute or convalescent COVID-19.

This clone has a single count. The chain couples TRBV7-9 to TRBJ1-2; D remains unclear. From germline, CDR1 is SEHNR and CDR2 FQNEAQ (reference sequence). The V and J ends lost 1 base and 0 bases respectively, with 6 bases between them. CDR3 length: 14 residues. The CDR3 protein is CASSLDGANYGYTF. The CDR3 bases are TGTGCCAGCAGCTTAGACGGAGCTAACTATGGCTACACCTTC.

This chain connects TRBV7-2 to TRBJ2-1, with 8 bases matching TRBD2. Germline V gene data show CDR1 as SGHTA and CDR2 as FQGNSA. V was clipped by 4 bases and J by 9 bases; unmatched bases: 11. This CDR3 region has 15 residues. The DNA for the CDR3 is TGTGCCAGCAGCTCGCCGGGGCTAGCGGGTATTGAGCAGTTCTTC. This codes for CASSSPGLAGIEQFF.

The genes are TRBV7-2 and TRBJ2-3; 8 positions match TRBD2. Germline CDR1 reads SGHTA; CDR2 reads FQGNSA. CDR3 length: 16 residues. J gave up 3 bases and V 1 base, and 6 bases lay outside the gene matches. CDR3 in amino acids: CASSLVAGLGTDTQYF. As DNA, the CDR3 is TGTGCCAGCAGCTTAGTAGCGGGACTGGGGACAGATACGCAGTATTTT.

This clone was counted once. The J gene is TRBJ1-1, the V gene TRBV30; D is unclear. Germline assignment: CDR1 GTSNPN and CDR2 SVGIG (reference sequence). The CDR3 totals 13 residues. V lost 2 bases and J 0 bases, leaving 7 bases between the germline ends. In DNA form, the CDR3 reads TGTGCCTGGAGTCCTCAGGTGAACACTGAAGCTTTCTTT. Translation: CAWSPQVNTEAFF.

The chain has TRBV28 and TRBJ1-2; 11 positions agree with TRBD1. Germline assignment: CDR1 MDHEN and CDR2 SYDVKM. Trimming cost V 8 bases and J 8 bases; bases outside gene matches: 10. CDR3 length equals 14 residues. The CDR3 loop reads CASHHGQGARGYTF. CDR3 DNA: TGTGCCAGCCATCACGGACAGGGGGCGAGGGGCTACACCTTC.

Comments on this clone: At one boundary the junction diverges from the germline segment, which might be a read error. The sample holds other DNA sequences that translate to the same CDR3. The rearrangement uses TRBV12-3 or TRBV12-4 and TRBJ1-2; 8 bases align to TRBD1. This CDR3 spans 13 amino acids. The CDR3 here is CASSLGQGGGYTF. The CDR3 nucleotides read TGTGCCAGCAGCTTAGGACAGGGTGGTGGCTACACCTTC.

The V call is TRBV10-1, the J call TRBJ2-7; TRBD2 aligns across 9 bases. CDR1 is WNHNN and CDR2 is SYGVQD in the germline V gene (reference sequence). The CDR3 totals 15 residues. V lost 6 bases and J lost 6; bases outside the gene matches: 12. CDR3 sequence (DNA): TGCGCCAGCAGCCAGGGGGGACTAGCATGGTCCGAGCAGTACTTC. Translating gives CASSQGGLAWSEQYF.

This clone has just a few counts. The chain carries TRBV14 and TRBJ1-2; 7 nucleotides agree with TRBD1. Germline-derived CDR1 and CDR2 are SGHDN and FVKESK. The CDR3 is 16 residues long. With 3 bases clipped from V and 0 bases from J, the junction kept 7 bases outside the gene matches. DNA of the CDR3: TGTGCCAGCAGCCAGCGACAGGGCGGCGCTAACTATGGCTACACCTTC. It specifies CASSQRQGGANYGYTF. The whole variable domain, remainder taken from reference TRBV14 and TRBJ1-2, is EAGVTQFPSHSVIEKGQTVTLRCDPISGHDNLYWYRRVMGKEIKFLLHFVKESKQDESGMPNNRFLAERTGGTYSTLKVQPAELEDSGVYFCASSQRQGGANYGYTFGSGTRLTVV.

The chain uses TRBV29-1 and TRBJ1-1, with 8 bases that match TRBD1. The J segment lost 8 bases and the V segment lost 4 bases, leaving 6 bases of the junction unmatched. The length of the CDR3 is 12 residues. Germline V CDR1 and CDR2: SQVTM, ANQGSEA. CDR3 in DNA: TGCAGCGTTGCTTCCAGGGGGCCCGAAGCTTTCTTT. It specifies CSVASRGPEAFF.

The V and J genes are TRBV2 and TRBJ1-2, with 12 bases matching TRBD1. The germline gives CDR1 SNHLY, CDR2 FYNNEI. The CDR3 has 14 residues. With V trimmed by 10 bases and J by 2 bases, 5 bases remained unmatched. The CDR3 protein is CATSGQGANYGYTF. The CDR3 bases are TGTGCCACCTCGGGACAGGGGGCAAACTATGGCTACACCTTC.

The J gene is TRBJ2-1, the V gene TRBV3-1 (or the pseudogene TRBV3-2), with 11 bases aligning to TRBD2. Unmatched junction bases numbered 2, after V lost 1 base and J lost 6 bases. Germline-derived CDR1 and CDR2 are LGHDT and YNNKEL (reference sequence). CDR3 length equals 15 residues. DNA of the CDR3: TGTGCCAGCAGCCAAGTCGGGACTAGCGGCAATGAGCAGTTCTTC. Protein: CASSQVGTSGNEQFF.

V is TRBV7-9 and J is TRBJ2-7, with no clear D. V was pared by 1 base and J by 4 bases, with 11 bases between. Per the germline V gene, CDR1 is SEHNR and CDR2 is FQNEAQ (reference sequence). There are 14 residues in the CDR3. The CDR3 DNA is TGTGCCAGCAGCTTAGATGAGGCTGGGTACGAGCAGTACTTC. Translation: CASSLDEAGYEQYF.

This chain connects TRBV16 to TRBJ2-7; D might be TRBD1 (6 bases). V was shortened by 0 bases and J by 4 bases, with 16 bases between the two germline ends. The CDR3 is 16 residues long. Per germline, CDR1 KGHSY and CDR2 FQNENV. The CDR3 DNA reads as TGTGCCAGCAGCCAATCTCTTTTGGGGGCCTCTTACGAGCAGTACTTC. Translation gives CASSQSLLGASYEQYF.

The rearrangement uses TRBV19 and TRBJ1-5; 10 bases align to TRBD1. CDR3 length equals 14 residues. The germline gives CDR1 LNHDA, CDR2 SQIVND (reference sequence). J gave up 4 bases and V 6 bases, and 3 bases lay outside the gene matches. CDR3 DNA sequence: TGTGCCAGTAGGGACAGGGGGACAAATCAGCCCCAGCATTTT. The encoded protein is CASRDRGTNQPQHF.

The V call is TRBV11-2, the J call TRBJ2-2; 7 nucleotides align to TRBD1. With V trimmed by 4 bases and J by 7 bases, 9 bases remained unmatched. Germline loops: CDR1 SGHAT, CDR2 FQNNGV. This CDR3 contains 15 residues. The CDR3 sequence is CASSSRGQWNGELFF. Here the CDR3 DNA reads TGTGCCAGCAGCTCCAGGGGACAGTGGAACGGGGAGCTGTTTTTT.

The chain couples TRBV5-5 to TRBJ2-7; 13 bases agree with TRBD2. The CDR3 is made up of 16 amino acids. The V gene end was trimmed by 0 bases and the J gene end by 6 bases; junction bases not matched to a gene: 6. From germline, CDR1 is SGHKS and CDR2 YYEKEE (reference sequence). CDR3 DNA sequence: TGTGCCAGCAGCTTGGGGACTAGCGGGGGAGCTAGCGAGCAGTACTTC. Translated: CASSLGTSGGASEQYF.

The chain couples TRBV6-4 to TRBJ2-6; D perhaps matches TRBD2 (5 bases). Germline CDR1 reads MRHNA; CDR2 reads SNTAGT. The V gene lost 6 bases and the J gene lost 1 base, with 13 bases spanning the gap. The CDR3 covers 16 residues. The CDR3 coding sequence is TGTGCCAGCAGATCCCACACGGGGTCTGGGGCCAACGTCCTGACTTTC. Its protein product is CASRSHTGSGANVLTF.

This chain connects TRBV9 to TRBJ1-1; D may be TRBD1 (5 bases). Germline V gene data show CDR1 as SGDLS and CDR2 as YYNGEE. The CDR3 contains 15 residues. V was trimmed by 0 bases and J by 2 bases, leaving 11 bases between them. This chain's CDR3 is CASSVEAGLNTEAFF. The CDR3 bases are TGTGCCAGCAGCGTAGAGGCAGGGTTAAACACTGAAGCTTTCTTT.

This clone has more than one count but fewer than ten. The chain couples TRBV2 to TRBJ1-2; no reliable D call. Trimming took off 5 bases at V and 4 bases at J, with 11 bases between the two ends. There are 13 residues in the CDR3. Germline assignment: CDR1 SNHLY and CDR2 FYNNEI. CDR3 DNA sequence: TGTGCCAGCAGTTTCGACAAGTTCTATGGCTACACCTTC. Its translation: CASSFDKFYGYTF.

The chain employs TRBV27 and TRBJ1-5; the match to TRBD1 covers 11 bases. Unmatched junction bases numbered 5, after V lost 5 bases and J lost 5 bases. CDR3 size: 15 residues. Per germline, CDR1 MNHEY and CDR2 SMNVEV (reference sequence). The CDR3 region has the DNA TGTGCCAGCAGTGGGACGGGACAGGGGGATCAGCCCCAGCATTTT. Protein product: CASSGTGQGDQPQHF.

This clone was observed a handful of times. This rearrangement joins TRBV12-3 or TRBV12-4 to TRBJ2-1; D gene unclear. Trimming took off 5 bases at V and 10 bases at J, with 9 bases between the two ends. The CDR3 sequence is 11 residues long. This CDR3 is CASSGTLEQFF. Here the CDR3 DNA reads TGTGCCAGCAGTGGCACCTTGGAGCAGTTCTTC.

The DNA of the CDR3 is TGCGCCAGCAGCTCTGGACAGGGAGCAACTAATGAAAAACTGTTTTTT. This encodes CASSSGQGATNEKLFF. V usage is TRBV5-1 and J usage is TRBJ1-4; 8 bases fit TRBD1. The CDR3 has 16 amino acids. Germline-derived CDR1 and CDR2 are SGHRS and YFSETQ. The V segment lost 3 bases and the J segment 0 bases; nucleotides outside the gene matches: 4.

The sample holds one count of this clone. The chain joins TRBV29-1 to TRBJ1-2; D not resolved. Germline CDR1 is SQVTM and CDR2 is ANQGSEA. The CDR3 is made up of 14 amino acids. V gave up 6 bases and J gave up 1 base, with 15 bases separating them. Here the CDR3 reads CSVVDSNFNYGYTF. The CDR3 region has the DNA TGCAGCGTAGTGGACTCAAACTTTAACTATGGCTACACCTTC.

The chain is built from TRBV18 and TRBJ2-7, with TRBD1 identical over 7 bases. Looked up from germline, CDR1 is KGHSH and CDR2 is LQKENI. The CDR3 sequence is 17 residues long. With 2 bases clipped from V and 7 bases from J, the junction kept 17 bases outside the gene matches. CDR3 loop: CASSPNMRGYRGQEQYF. CDR3 nucleotides: TGTGCCAGCTCACCAAATATGAGGGGATACAGGGGTCAAGAGCAGTACTTC.

The gene calls are TRBV18 and TRBJ1-4; D gene uncertain. Germline values: CDR1 KGHSH, CDR2 LQKENI. The CDR3 has 16 amino acids. V dropped 5 bases and J dropped 0 bases, with 13 bases sitting between them. CDR3 in amino acids: CASSNGEWPTNEKLFF. As DNA, the CDR3 is TGTGCCAGCTCAAATGGGGAGTGGCCAACTAATGAAAAACTGTTTTTT.

The V call is TRBV6-5, the J call TRBJ1-3; TRBD1 aligns across 7 bases. The germline gives CDR1 MNHEY, CDR2 SVGAGI. The CDR3 extends over 15 amino acids. Trimming took 2 bases from V and 3 from J; bases not matched to a gene: 4. DNA of the CDR3: TGTGCCAGCAGTTACGCAGGGGGAGGTGGAAACACCATATATTTT. It specifies CASSYAGGGGNTIYF.

The chain links TRBV10-3 to TRBJ1-3; TRBD1 might be the D (6 bases). CDR3 length: 15 residues. Trimming left V 10 bases short and J 0 bases short, with 16 bases between. Germline CDR1 ENHRY, CDR2 SYGVKD. CDR3 protein: CATDPRGFSGNTIYF. The CDR3 DNA is TGTGCCACGGACCCCAGGGGTTTCTCTGGAAACACCATATATTTT.

The CDR3 protein is CATSGQVLGGYGYTF. CDR3 bases: TGTGCCACCAGCGGACAGGTGCTTGGTGGCTATGGCTACACCTTC. This chain joins TRBV24-1 and TRBJ1-2; 7 positions match TRBD1. Germline values: CDR1 KGHDR, CDR2 SFDVKD. This CDR3 region has 15 residues. V trimming: 7 bases; J trimming: 4 bases; junction bases outside the gene matches: 11.

The V gene is TRBV3-1 (or the pseudogene TRBV3-2), the J gene TRBJ2-2, with TRBD1 matching over 12 bases. V gave up 3 bases and J gave up 10 bases; unmatched junction bases: 9. There are 16 residues in the CDR3. Germline CDR1 reads LGHDT; CDR2 reads YNNKEL (reference sequence). This CDR3 is CASSQLPGQGAEELFF. The CDR3 bases are TGTGCCAGCAGCCAGCTGCCGGGACAGGGGGCTGAGGAGCTGTTTTTT.